The T cell receptor beta chain described here comes from a study of cytomegalovirus exposure and HLA in healthy donors. For the study at large: Unique TCRs numbering roughly 85 million, obtained from HLA-typed donors, made up an early data release.

Both 60 Vbeta primers and 13 Jbeta primers went into the PCR. Repertoires were generated with immunoSEQ multiplex PCR, while TCRdb's copy carries only in-frame clones and drops some. The sample contains some 100,000 clones, 76% of which appear only once. J was trimmed by 4 bases and V by 1 base; bases with no gene match: 6. The germline CDR1 and CDR2 sequences are MGHRA and YSYEKL. CDR3 size: 15 residues. This sequence joins TRBV4-1 and TRBJ1-1; 7 positions agree with TRBD1. This clonotype was obtained from a woman aged 35 to 49 in good health and CMV-seropositive. Sequenced: PBMCs. CDR3 coding DNA: TGCGCCAGCAGCCAAGTGGGGACAGTAAGCACTGAAGCTTTCTTT. Its protein product is CASSQVGTVSTEAFF.